One T cell receptor beta chain is described in this entry. Its antigen is as yet unknown. CDR1 KGHSH and CDR2 LQKENI come from the germline V gene. V gave up 2 bases and J gave up 1 base; unmatched junction bases: 3. The CDR3 contains 15 residues. This specimen comes from a study of cytomegalovirus exposure and HLA in healthy donors. It was with 60 Vbeta and 13 Jbeta primers that the PCR ran. Data came from immunoSEQ multiplex PCR; TCRdb stores just in-frame clones and leaves some out. In the table there are roughly 200,000 clones, around four fifths of which are singletons. General study findings and limits: In a later analysis, TCR association rates varied by HLA locus: DRB1 most, HLA-C fewest. Some segments of the V type, notably TRBV6-2 and TRBV6-3, were excluded as indistinguishable.

The chain has TRBV18 and TRBJ2-5, with 8 nucleotides matching TRBD1. The TCR comes from a woman between 55 and 75 years old in good health and CMV-seropositive. The specimen was PBMCs. The CDR3 sequence: CASSPRGQAQETQYF. In DNA form, the CDR3 reads TGTGCCAGCTCACCAAGGGGACAGGCCCAAGAGACCCAGTACTTC. Full variable domain (outside the CDR3, taken from reference TRBV18 and TRBJ2-5): NAGVMQNPRHLVRRRGQEARLRCSPMKGHSHVYWYRQLPEEGLKFMVYLQKENIIDESGMPKERFSAEFPKEGPSILRIQQVVRGDSAAYFCASSPRGQAQETQYFGPGTRLLVL.